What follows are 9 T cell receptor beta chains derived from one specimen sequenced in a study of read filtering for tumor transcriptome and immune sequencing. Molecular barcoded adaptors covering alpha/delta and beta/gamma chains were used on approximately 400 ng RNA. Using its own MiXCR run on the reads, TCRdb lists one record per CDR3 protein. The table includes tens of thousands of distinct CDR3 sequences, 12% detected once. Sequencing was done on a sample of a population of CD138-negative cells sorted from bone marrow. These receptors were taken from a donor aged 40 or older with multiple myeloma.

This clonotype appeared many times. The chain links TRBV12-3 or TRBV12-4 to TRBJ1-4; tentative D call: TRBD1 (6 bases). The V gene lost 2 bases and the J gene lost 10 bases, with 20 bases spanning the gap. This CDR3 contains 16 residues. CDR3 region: CASSLHSRTEGGKLFF. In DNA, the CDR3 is TGTGCCAGCAGTTTACATTCCCGGACAGAGGGTGGAAAACTGTTTTTT.

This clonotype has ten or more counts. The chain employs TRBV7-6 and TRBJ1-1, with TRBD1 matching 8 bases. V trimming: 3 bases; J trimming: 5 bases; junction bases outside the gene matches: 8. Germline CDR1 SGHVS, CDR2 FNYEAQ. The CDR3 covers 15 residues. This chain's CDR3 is CASSFMTGATTEAFF. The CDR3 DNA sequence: TGTGCCAGCAGCTTCATGACAGGGGCAACAACTGAAGCTTTCTTT.

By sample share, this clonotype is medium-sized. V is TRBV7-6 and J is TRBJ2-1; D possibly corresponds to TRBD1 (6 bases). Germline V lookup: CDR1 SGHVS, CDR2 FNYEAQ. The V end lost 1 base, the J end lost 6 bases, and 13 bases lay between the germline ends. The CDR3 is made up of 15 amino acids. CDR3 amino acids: CASSLGQGFVNEQFF. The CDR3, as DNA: TGTGCCAGCAGCTTAGGGCAGGGGTTTGTCAATGAGCAGTTCTTC.

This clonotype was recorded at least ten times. This CDR3 reads CASSSPGQGAIETQYF. The CDR3 nucleotides are TGTGCCAGCAGCTCTCCCGGACAGGGAGCCATAGAGACCCAGTACTTC. The genes are TRBV7-2 and TRBJ2-5; 8 bases line up with TRBD1. The CDR3 length is 16 residues. CDR1 and CDR2 from the germline V gene are SGHTA and FQGNSA. V was pared by 4 bases and J by 4 bases, with 11 bases of the junction left unmatched.

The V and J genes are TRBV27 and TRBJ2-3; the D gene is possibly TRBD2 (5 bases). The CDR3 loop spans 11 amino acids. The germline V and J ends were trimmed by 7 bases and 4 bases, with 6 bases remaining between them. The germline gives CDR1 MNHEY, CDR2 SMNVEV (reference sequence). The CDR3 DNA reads TGTGCCAGCAAGCGGTCAGATACGCAGTATTTT. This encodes CASKRSDTQYF.

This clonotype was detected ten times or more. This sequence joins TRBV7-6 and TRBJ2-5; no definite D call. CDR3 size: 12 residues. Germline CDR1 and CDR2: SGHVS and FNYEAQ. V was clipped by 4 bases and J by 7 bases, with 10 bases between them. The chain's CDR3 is CASSSNSGTQYF. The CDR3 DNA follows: TGTGCCAGCAGCTCGAACTCCGGGACCCAGTACTTC.

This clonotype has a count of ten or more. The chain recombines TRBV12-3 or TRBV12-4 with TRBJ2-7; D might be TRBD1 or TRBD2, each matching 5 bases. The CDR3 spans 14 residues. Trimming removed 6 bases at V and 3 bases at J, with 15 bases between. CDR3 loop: CASRKGDRGYEQYF. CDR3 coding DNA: TGTGCCAGCAGGAAAGGGGACCGTGGCTACGAGCAGTACTTC.

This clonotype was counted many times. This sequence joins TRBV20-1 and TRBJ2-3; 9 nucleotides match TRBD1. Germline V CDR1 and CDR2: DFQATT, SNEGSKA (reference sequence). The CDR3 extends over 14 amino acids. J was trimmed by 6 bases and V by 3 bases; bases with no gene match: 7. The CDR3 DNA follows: TGCAGTGCTAGTACCGGGACAGGGTTGGATACGCAGTATTTT. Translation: CSASTGTGLDTQYF.

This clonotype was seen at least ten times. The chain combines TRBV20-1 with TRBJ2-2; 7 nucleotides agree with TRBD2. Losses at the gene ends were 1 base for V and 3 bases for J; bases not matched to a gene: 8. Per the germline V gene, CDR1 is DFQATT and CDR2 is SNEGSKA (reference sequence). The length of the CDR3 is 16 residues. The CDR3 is CSARAWEGWYTGELFF. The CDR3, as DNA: TGCAGTGCTAGAGCCTGGGAGGGATGGTACACCGGGGAGCTGTTTTTT.